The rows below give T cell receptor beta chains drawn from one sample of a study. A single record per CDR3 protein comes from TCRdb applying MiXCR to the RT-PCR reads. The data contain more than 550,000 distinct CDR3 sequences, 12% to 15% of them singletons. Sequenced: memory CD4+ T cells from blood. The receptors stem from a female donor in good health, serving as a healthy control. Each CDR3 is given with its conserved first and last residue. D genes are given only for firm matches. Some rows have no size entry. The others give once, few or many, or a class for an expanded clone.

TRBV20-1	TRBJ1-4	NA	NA	TGCAGTGCTAGAGGTTTCGGCACCTTCAATGAAAAACTGTTTTTT	CSARGFGTFNEKLFF
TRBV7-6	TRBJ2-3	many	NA	TGTGCCAGCAGTTTGGGGTCCGGGGATACGCAGTATTTT	CASSLGSGDTQYF
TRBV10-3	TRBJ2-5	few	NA	TGTGCCATCAGTGAACTGCCGGAAGAGACCCAGTACTTC	CAISELPEETQYF
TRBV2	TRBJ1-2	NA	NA	TGTGCCGCGGGGAAAACCGCAATCTATGGCTACACCTTC	CAAGKTAIYGYTF
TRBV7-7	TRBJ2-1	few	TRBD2	TGTGCCAGCAGCTCGGGACTAGCGGAGGGGGATGAGCAGTTCTTC	CASSSGLAEGDEQFF
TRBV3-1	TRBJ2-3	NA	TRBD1	TGTGCCAGCAGCCAAGTTCCCGGGACAGGGACAACAGATACGCAGTATTTT	CASSQVPGTGTTDTQYF
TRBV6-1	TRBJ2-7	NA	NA	TGTGCCAGCAGTGAAGAACGACAAACCGAGCAGTACTTC	CASSEERQTEQYF
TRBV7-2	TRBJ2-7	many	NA	TGTGCCAGCAGTCTAAACCGGAGGCTGGAGCAGTACTTC	CASSLNRRLEQYF
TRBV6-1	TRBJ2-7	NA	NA	TGTGCCAGCAGTGTAGTGGCTCTCGACTCCTACGAGCAGTACTTC	CASSVVALDSYEQYF
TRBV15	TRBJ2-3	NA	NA	TGTGCCACCAGCAATATGGTCCAGGTCACAGATACGCAGTATTTT	CATSNMVQVTDTQYF
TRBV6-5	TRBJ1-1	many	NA	TGTGCCAGCACCAACGCGGGACGGTCGAGGGAAGCTTTCTTT	CASTNAGRSREAFF
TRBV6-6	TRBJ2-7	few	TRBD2	TGTGCCAGCAGGGGGGGGAGCAGGACGGGAAGCTCCTACGAGCAGTACTTC	CASRGGSRTGSSYEQYF
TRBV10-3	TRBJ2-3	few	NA	TGTGCCATCAGTGAGCCCCGCACAGATACGCAGTATTTT	CAISEPRTDTQYF
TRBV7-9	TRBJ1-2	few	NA	TGTGCCAGCAGCCCGAGTATCAACTATGGCTACACCTTC	CASSPSINYGYTF
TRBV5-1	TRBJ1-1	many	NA	TGCGCCAGCAGCGCCCAGCTGAACACTGAAGCTTTCTTT	CASSAQLNTEAFF
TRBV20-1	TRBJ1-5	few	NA	TGCAGTGCTAGAGATGGCGGGGTTCAGCCCCAGCATTTT	CSARDGGVQPQHF
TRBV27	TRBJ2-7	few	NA	TGTGCCAGCAGTTGGAAGGGGACCTCCTACGAGCAGTACTTC	CASSWKGTSYEQYF
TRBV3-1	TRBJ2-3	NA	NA	TGTGCCAGCAGCCAACCCCTTGTTAGCGGCTACACAGATACGCAGTATTTT	CASSQPLVSGYTDTQYF
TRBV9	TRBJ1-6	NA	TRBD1	TGTGCCAGCAGCCTAGGACCCGGGACAGACTATAATTCACCCCTCCACTTT	CASSLGPGTDYNSPLHF
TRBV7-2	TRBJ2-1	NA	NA	TGTGCCAGCAGCTACCAGGGCGGCAATGAGCAGTTCTTC	CASSYQGGNEQFF
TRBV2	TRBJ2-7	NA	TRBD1	TGTGCCAACGAGACAGGGCGAAATTACGAGCAGTACTTC	CANETGRNYEQYF
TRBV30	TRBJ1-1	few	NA	TGTGCCTGGAGAGTTGGTGTTGAGGTCACTGAAGCTTTCTTT	CAWRVGVEVTEAFF
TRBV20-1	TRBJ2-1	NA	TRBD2	TGCAGTGCTAGAGATATGAGACTAGCGGGACGAGACAATGAGCAGTTCTTC	CSARDMRLAGRDNEQFF
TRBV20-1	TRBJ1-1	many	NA	TGCAGTGCTATTCCCTCCACTGAAGCTTTCTTT	CSAIPSTEAFF
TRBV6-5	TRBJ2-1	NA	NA	TGTGCCAGCAGTTACTCGACGGGGCGCGGGCGCTTCAATGAGCAGTTCTTC	CASSYSTGRGRFNEQFF
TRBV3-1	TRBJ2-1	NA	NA	TGTGCCAGCAGCCCATCAGGCGGGGTTCGGGAGCAGTTCTTC	CASSPSGGVREQFF
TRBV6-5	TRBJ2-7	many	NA	TGTGCCAGCAGTTACGATGGAACGGGCGGCGAGCAGTACTTC	CASSYDGTGGEQYF
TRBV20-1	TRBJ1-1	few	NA	TGCAGTGCTAGAGATAGAGGGGCCTGGAACACTGAAGCTTTCTTT	CSARDRGAWNTEAFF
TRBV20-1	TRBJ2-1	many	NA	TGCAGTGCTAGAGATCCTGGCGGTGCCTACAATGAGCAGTTCTTC	CSARDPGGAYNEQFF
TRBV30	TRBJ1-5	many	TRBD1	TGTGCCTGGAGTAGGGACAGGGGAGGAGGCAATCAGCCCCAGCATTTT	CAWSRDRGGGNQPQHF
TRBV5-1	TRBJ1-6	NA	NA	TGCGCCAGCAGCTTGGCAGGGAGGGGCCTCCACTTT	CASSLAGRGLHF
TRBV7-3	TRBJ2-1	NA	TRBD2	TGTGCCAGCAGCTCGACTAGCGGTCGGGAGCAGTTCTTC	CASSSTSGREQFF
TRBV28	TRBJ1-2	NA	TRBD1	TGTGCCAGCCAAACCGGGACAGATGACAGCTATGGCTACACCTTC	CASQTGTDDSYGYTF
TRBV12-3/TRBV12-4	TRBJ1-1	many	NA	TGTGCCAGCAGTTTAAAAGAACGTCCCGAAGCTTTCTTT	CASSLKERPEAFF
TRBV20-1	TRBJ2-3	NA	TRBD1	TGCAGTGCTACTATTGACTCGGGACAGGGCACAGATACGCAGTATTTT	CSATIDSGQGTDTQYF
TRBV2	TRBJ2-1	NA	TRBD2	TGTGCCAGCAGTGAAGCGGCAGGACTAGCGGGAGTAAATGAGCAGTTCTTC	CASSEAAGLAGVNEQFF
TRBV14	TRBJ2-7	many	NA	TGTGCCAGCAGCCAGCTTTCATTGGGTCCCCTCTTC	CASSQLSLGPLF
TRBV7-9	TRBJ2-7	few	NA	TGTGCCAGCAGCTCCGGAGGTGGGACCTACGAGCAGTACTTC	CASSSGGGTYEQYF
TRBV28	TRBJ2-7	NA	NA	TGTGCCAGCAACCCCCCGGGACCGCGGCGCGAGCAGTACTTC	CASNPPGPRREQYF
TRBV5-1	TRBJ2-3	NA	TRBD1	TGCGCCAGCAGCGGGACAGGTTTTCAGGCAGATACGCAGTATTTT	CASSGTGFQADTQYF
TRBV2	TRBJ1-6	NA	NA	TGTGCCAGCAGCCCGACGGATAATTCACCCCTCCACTTT	CASSPTDNSPLHF
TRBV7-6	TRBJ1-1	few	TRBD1	TGTGCCAGCAGCTTAGCACCCCCGACAGGGGAGAAAACTGAAGCTTTCTTT	CASSLAPPTGEKTEAFF
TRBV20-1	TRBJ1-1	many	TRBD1	TGCAGTGAATGGACAGGGAACACTGAAGCTTTCTTT	CSEWTGNTEAFF
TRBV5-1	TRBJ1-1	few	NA	TGCGCCAGCAGGATACAGCCGAACACTGAAGCTTTCTTT	CASRIQPNTEAFF
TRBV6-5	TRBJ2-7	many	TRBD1	TGTGCCAGCAGTTACTCACCTCGGGGACAGGGGACCGAGCAGTACTTC	CASSYSPRGQGTEQYF
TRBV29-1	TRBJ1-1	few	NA	TGCAGCGGGCAAAGTACAGTGAACACTGAAGCTTTCTTT	CSGQSTVNTEAFF
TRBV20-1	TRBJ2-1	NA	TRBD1	TGCAGTGATATGACAGGGAATGAGCAGTTCTTC	CSDMTGNEQFF
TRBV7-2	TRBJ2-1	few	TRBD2	TGTGCCAGCAGCTTACTTGGGACTAGCGGGAGCAGAGAGCAGTTCTTC	CASSLLGTSGSREQFF
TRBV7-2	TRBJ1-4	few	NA	TGTGCCAGCAGCTTAGCCTTGCCTACAACTAATGAAAAACTGTTTTTT	CASSLALPTTNEKLFF
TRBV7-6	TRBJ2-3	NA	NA	TGTGCCAGCAGCTTAGCGGGGGGAAGAGATACGCAGTATTTT	CASSLAGGRDTQYF
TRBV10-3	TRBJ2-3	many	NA	TGTGCCACTGGGGTTGGACTCGGAACGGGCACAGATACGCAGTATTTT	CATGVGLGTGTDTQYF